This T cell receptor beta chain was sequenced for a study of response to subunit inactivated influenza vaccine. Study-wide points: Few new T cells, the authors suggested, are recruited by each seasonal influenza vaccination.

MiXCR, applied by TCRdb to the RT-PCR reads, yields one record per CDR3 protein. The sample shows 200,000 to 300,000 distinct CDR3 sequences, 10% to 15% of them seen only once. After removal of 3 bases from V and 2 bases from J, the junction contained 9 bases not matched to a gene. CDR1 and CDR2 from the germline V gene are LGHNA and YNFKEQ. This CDR3 region has 17 residues. A remark on this clonotype: What it recognizes is unknown.

The TCR was taken from a man between 50 and 59 years old who received an inactivated influenza vaccine. Sequencing was performed on non-naive T cells sorted from PBMCs, taken around two weeks before vaccination. V gene TRBV4-2 combines with J gene TRBJ2-7; 11 nucleotides align to TRBD2. The CDR3 protein is CASSHSGGAVRTYEQYF. The CDR3, as DNA: TGTGCCAGCAGCCATAGCGGGGGGGCCGTCCGTACCTACGAGCAGTACTTC.